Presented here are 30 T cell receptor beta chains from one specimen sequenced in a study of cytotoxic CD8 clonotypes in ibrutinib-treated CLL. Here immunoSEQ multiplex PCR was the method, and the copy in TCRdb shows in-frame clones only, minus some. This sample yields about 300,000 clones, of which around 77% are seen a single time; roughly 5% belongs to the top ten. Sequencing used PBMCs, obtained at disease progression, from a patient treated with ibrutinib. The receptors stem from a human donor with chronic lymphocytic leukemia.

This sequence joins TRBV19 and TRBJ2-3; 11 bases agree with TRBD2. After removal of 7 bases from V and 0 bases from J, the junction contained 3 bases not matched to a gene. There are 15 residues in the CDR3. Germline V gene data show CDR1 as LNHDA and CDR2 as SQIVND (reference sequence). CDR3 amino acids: CASTRLAGSTDTQYF. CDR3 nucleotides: TGTGCCAGTACGAGACTAGCGGGAAGCACAGATACGCAGTATTTT.

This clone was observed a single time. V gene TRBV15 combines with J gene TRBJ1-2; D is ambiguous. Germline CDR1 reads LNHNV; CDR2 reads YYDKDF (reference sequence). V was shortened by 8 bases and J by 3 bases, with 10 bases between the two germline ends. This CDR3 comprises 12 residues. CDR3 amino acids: CATGWEDYGYTF. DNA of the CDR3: TGTGCCACCGGCTGGGAGGACTATGGCTACACCTTC. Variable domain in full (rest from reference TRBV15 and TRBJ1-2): DAMVIQNPRYQVTQFGKPVTLSCSQTLNHNVMYWYQQKSSQAPKLLFHYYDKDFNNEADTPDNFQSRRPNTSFCFLDIRSPGLGDTAMYLCATGWEDYGYTFGSGTRLTVV.

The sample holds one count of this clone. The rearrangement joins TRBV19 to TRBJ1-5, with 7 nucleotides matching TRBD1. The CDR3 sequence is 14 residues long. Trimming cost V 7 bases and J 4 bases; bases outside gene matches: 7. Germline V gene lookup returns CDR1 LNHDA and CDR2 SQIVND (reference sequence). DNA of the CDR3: TGTGCCAGTACCCACCGGGACAGAAATCAGCCCCAGCATTTT. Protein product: CASTHRDRNQPQHF.

CDR3 nucleotide sequence: TGCGCCAGCAGCCAAGCCGGGACCTCACCCCTCCACTTT. This encodes CASSQAGTSPLHF. V and J are TRBV4-1 and TRBJ1-6; a possible D gene is TRBD1 (5 bases). CDR3 size: 13 residues. Trimming removed 1 base from V and 10 bases from J, with 8 bases in between. CDR1 and CDR2 from the germline V gene are MGHRA and YSYEKL.

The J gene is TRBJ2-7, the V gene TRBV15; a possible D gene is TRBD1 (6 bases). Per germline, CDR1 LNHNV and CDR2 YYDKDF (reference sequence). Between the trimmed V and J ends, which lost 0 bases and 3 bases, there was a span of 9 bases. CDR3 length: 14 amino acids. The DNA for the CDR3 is TGTGCCACCAGCAGAGAATCACAGGGCTACGAGCAGTACTTC. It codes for CATSRESQGYEQYF.

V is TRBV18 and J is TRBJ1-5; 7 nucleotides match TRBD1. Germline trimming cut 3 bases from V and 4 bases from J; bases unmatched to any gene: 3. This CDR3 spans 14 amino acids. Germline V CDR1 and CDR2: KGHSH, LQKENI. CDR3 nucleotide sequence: TGTGCCAGCTCACCGGTACAGGGGAATCAGCCCCAGCATTTT. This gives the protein CASSPVQGNQPQHF.

The CDR3 reads CASRSGTLEGYTF. CDR3 nucleotide sequence: TGTGCCAGCAGGTCCGGGACGTTGGAAGGCTACACCTTC. The chain has TRBV6-5 and TRBJ1-2, with a tentative D call TRBD1 (5 bases). V lost 6 bases to trimming and J lost 8 bases, with 16 bases between them. The CDR3 runs 13 residues. Germline values: CDR1 MNHEY, CDR2 SVGAGI.

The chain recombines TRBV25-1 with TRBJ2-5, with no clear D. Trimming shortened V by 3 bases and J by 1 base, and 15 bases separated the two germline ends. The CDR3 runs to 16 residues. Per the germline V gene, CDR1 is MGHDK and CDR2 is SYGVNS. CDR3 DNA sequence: TGTGCCAGCAGTGACCGTAGGGTGGGAACCCAAGAGACCCAGTACTTC. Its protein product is CASSDRRVGTQETQYF.

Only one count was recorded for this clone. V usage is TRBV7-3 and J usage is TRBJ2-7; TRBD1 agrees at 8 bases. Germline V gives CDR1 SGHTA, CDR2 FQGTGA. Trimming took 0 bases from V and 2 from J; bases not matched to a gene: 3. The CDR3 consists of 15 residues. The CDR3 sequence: CASSLTGTGAYEQYF. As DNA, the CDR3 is TGTGCCAGCAGCTTAACCGGGACAGGAGCCTACGAGCAGTACTTC.

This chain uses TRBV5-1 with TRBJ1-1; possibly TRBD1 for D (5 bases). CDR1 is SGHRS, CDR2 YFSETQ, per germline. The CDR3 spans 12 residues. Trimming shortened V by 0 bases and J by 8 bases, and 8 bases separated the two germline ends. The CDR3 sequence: CASSLARGEAFF. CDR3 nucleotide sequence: TGCGCCAGCAGCTTGGCCCGGGGGGAAGCTTTCTTT.

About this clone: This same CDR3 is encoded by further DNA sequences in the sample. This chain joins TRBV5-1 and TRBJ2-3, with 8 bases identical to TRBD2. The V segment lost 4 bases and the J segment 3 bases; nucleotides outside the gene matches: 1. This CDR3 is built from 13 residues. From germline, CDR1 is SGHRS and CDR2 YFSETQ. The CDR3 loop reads CASSRGGTDTQYF. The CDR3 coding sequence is TGCGCCAGCAGCCGGGGGGGAACAGATACGCAGTATTTT.

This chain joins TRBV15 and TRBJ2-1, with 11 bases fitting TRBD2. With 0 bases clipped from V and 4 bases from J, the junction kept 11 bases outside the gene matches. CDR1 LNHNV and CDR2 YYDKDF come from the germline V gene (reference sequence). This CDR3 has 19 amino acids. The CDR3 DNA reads TGTGCCACCAGCAGAGATCTCAAGCTGTTAGCGGGGGGGTACAATGAGCAGTTCTTC. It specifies CATSRDLKLLAGGYNEQFF.

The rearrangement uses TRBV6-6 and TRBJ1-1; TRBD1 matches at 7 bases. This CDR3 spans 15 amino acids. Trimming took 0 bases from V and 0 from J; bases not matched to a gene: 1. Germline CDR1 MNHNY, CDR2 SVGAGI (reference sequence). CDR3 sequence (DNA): TGTGCCAGCAGTTACTCGGGACAGTTGAACACTGAAGCTTTCTTT. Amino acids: CASSYSGQLNTEAFF.

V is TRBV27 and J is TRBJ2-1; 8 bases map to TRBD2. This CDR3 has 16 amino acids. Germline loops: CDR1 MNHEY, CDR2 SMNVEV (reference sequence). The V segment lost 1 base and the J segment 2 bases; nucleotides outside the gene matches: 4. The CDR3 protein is CASSLFPGGPYNEQFF. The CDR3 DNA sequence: TGTGCCAGCAGTTTATTCCCGGGGGGGCCCTACAATGAGCAGTTCTTC.

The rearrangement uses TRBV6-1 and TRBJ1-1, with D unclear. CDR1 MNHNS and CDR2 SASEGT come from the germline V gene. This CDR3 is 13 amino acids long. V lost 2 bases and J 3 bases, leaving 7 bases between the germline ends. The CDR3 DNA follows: TGTGCCAGCAGTGAAACTTGGGACACTGAAGCTTTCTTT. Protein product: CASSETWDTEAFF.

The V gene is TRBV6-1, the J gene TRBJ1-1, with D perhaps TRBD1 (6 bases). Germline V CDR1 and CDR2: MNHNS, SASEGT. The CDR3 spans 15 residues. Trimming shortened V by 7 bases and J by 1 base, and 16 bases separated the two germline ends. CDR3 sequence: CASTDRGRGNTEAFF. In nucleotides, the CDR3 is TGTGCCAGCACGGATAGGGGGAGAGGGAACACTGAAGCTTTCTTT.

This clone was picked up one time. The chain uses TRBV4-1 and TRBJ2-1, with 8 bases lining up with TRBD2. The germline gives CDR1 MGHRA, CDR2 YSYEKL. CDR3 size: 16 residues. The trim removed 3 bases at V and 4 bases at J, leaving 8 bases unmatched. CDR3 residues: CASSHEGLAGYNEQFF. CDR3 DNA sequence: TGCGCCAGCAGCCACGAGGGGCTAGCGGGTTACAATGAGCAGTTCTTC.

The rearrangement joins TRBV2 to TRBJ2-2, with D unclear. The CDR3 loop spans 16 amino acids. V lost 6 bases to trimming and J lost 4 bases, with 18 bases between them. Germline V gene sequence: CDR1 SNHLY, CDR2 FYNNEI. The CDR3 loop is CASRKNRAPLTGELFF. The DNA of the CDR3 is TGTGCCAGCAGGAAAAATCGGGCCCCCCTCACCGGGGAGCTGTTTTTT. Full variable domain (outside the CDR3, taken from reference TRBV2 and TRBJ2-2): EPEVTQTPSHQVTQMGQEVILRCVPISNHLYFYWYRQILGQKVEFLVSFYNNEISEKSEIFDDQFSVERPDGSNFTLKIRSTKLEDSAMYFCASRKNRAPLTGELFFGEGSRLTVL.

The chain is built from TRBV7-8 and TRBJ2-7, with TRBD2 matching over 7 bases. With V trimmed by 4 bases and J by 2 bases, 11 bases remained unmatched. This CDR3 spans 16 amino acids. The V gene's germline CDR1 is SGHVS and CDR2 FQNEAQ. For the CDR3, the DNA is TGTGCCAGCAGCTCAAGGGGCGGGGGTGACCCCTACGAGCAGTACTTC. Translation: CASSSRGGGDPYEQYF.

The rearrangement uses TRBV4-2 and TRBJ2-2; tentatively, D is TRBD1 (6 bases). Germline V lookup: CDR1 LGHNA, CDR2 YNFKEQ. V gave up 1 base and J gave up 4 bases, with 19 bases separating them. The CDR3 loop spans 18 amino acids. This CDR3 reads CASSQVRQARGFTGELFF. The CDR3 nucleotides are TGTGCCAGCAGCCAAGTTCGGCAGGCAAGGGGGTTCACCGGGGAGCTGTTTTTT.

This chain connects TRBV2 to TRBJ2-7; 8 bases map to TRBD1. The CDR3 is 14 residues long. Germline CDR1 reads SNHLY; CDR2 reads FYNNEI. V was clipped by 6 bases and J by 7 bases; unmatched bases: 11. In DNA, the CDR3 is TGTGCCAGCAGGGGACAGGTCCTCGCCAGGGAGCAGTACTTC. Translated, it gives CASRGQVLAREQYF.

The CDR3 here is CASSLVRDPTEAFF. CDR3 DNA: TGTGCCAGCAGCTTAGTACGGGACCCCACTGAAGCTTTCTTT. The V and J genes are TRBV11-2 and TRBJ1-1; D possibly corresponds to TRBD1 (5 bases). The CDR3 totals 14 residues. Germline V gives CDR1 SGHAT, CDR2 FQNNGV. The V and J ends lost 1 base and 4 bases respectively, with 10 bases between them.

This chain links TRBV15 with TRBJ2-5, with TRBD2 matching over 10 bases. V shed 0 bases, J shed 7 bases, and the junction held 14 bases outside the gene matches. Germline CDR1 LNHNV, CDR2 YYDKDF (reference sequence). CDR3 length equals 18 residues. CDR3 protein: CATSREVWGAGGAGTQYF. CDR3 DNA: TGTGCCACCAGCAGAGAGGTTTGGGGAGCGGGGGGGGCCGGGACCCAGTACTTC.

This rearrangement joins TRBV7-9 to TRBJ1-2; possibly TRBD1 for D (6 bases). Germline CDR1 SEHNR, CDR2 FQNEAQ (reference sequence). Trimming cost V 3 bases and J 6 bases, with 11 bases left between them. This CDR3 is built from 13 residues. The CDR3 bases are TGTGCCAGCAGCTTTACGCCAGGGGATGGCTACACCTTC. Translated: CASSFTPGDGYTF.

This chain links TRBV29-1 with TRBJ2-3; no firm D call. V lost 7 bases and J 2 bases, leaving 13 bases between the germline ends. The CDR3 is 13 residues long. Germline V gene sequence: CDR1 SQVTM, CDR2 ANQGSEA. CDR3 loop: CSGWVGYTDTQYF. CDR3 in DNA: TGCAGCGGCTGGGTAGGATACACAGATACGCAGTATTTT.

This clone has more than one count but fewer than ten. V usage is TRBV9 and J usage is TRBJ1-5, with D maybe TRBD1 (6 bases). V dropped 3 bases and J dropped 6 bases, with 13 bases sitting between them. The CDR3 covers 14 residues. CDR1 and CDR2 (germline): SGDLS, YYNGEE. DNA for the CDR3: TGTGCCAGCAGCGCCTCGGGGGGCCCTCAGCCCCAGCATTTT. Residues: CASSASGGPQPQHF.

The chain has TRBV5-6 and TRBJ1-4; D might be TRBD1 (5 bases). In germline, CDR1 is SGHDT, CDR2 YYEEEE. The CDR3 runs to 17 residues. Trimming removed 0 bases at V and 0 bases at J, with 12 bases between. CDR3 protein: CASSLGRGTATNEKLFF. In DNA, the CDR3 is TGTGCCAGCAGCTTGGGAAGGGGAACTGCAACTAATGAAAAACTGTTTTTT.

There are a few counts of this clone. The CDR3, as DNA: TGTGCCAGCAGCGTAGGCAGGGAGGGAAACTATGGCTACACCTTC. Protein sequence: CASSVGREGNYGYTF. The chain recombines TRBV9 with TRBJ1-2, with D possibly matching TRBD1 (5 bases). The length of the CDR3 is 15 residues. With 0 bases removed from V and 2 bases from J, the gap between germline ends came to 11 bases. Per the germline V gene, CDR1 is SGDLS and CDR2 is YYNGEE.

Written as DNA, the CDR3 is TGCGCCAGCAGCCAAATAGCTGCAGCCTTTAATGAAAAACTGTTTTTT. Translation: CASSQIAAAFNEKLFF. V and J are TRBV4-1 and TRBJ1-4; D unresolved. The CDR3 is 16 residues long. V shed 2 bases and J shed 4 bases, with 14 bases lying between them. Per germline, CDR1 MGHRA and CDR2 YSYEKL.

The DNA for the CDR3 is TGTGCCAGCAGCGTAGCTACTGGAAGGCTGGAGACCCAGTACTTC. Translated: CASSVATGRLETQYF. The chain is built from TRBV9 and TRBJ2-5; the D is unclear. Germline assignment: CDR1 SGDLS and CDR2 YYNGEE. There are 15 residues in the CDR3. Trimming shortened V by 0 bases and J by 5 bases, and 14 bases separated the two germline ends.